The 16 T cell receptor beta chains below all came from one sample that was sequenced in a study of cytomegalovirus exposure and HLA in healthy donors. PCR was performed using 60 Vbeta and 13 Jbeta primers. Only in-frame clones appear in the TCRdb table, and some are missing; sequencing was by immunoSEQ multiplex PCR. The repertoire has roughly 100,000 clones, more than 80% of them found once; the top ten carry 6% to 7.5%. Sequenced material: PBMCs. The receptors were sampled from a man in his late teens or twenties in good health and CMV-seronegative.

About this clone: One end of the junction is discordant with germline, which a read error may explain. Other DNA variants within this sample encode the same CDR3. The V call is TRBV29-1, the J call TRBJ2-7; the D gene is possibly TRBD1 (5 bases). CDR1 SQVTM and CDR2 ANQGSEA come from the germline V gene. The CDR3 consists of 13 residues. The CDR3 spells CSVEQTDSYEQYF. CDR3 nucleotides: TGCAGCGTTGAACAGACAGACTCCTACGAGCAGTACTTT.

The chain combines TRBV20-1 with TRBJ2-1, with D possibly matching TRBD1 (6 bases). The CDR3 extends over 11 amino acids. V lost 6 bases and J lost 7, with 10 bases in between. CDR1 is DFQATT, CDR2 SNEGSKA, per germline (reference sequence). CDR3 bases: TGCAGTGCCTCAAGGGGGAATGAGCAGTTCTTC. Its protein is CSASRGNEQFF.

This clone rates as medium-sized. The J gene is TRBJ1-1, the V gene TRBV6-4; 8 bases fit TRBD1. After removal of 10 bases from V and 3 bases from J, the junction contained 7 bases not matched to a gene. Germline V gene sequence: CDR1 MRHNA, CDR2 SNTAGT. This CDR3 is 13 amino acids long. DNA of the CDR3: TGTGCCAATACGGACAGGGACGACACTGAAGCTTTCTTT. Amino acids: CANTDRDDTEAFF.

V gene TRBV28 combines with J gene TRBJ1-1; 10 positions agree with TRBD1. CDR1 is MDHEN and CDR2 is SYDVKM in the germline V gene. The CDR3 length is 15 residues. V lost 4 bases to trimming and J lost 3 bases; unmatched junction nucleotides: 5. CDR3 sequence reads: CASSYLGTGDTEAFF. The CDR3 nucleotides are TGTGCCAGCAGTTATCTCGGGACAGGGGACACTGAAGCTTTCTTT.

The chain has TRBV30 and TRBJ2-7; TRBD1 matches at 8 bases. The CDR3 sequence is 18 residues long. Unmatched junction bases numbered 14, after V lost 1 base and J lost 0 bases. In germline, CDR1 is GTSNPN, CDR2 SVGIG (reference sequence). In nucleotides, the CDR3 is TGTGCCTGGAGTGCCACTCCCCTGACAGGGGTCTTCTCCTACGAGCAGTACTTC. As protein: CAWSATPLTGVFSYEQYF.

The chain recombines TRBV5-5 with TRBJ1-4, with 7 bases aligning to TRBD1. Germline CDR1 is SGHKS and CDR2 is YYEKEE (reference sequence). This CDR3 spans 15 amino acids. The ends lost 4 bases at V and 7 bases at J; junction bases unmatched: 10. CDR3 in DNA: TGTGCCAGCAGCCCGGCAGGGGGGCCCAGTGAAAAACTGTTTTTT. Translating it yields CASSPAGGPSEKLFF.

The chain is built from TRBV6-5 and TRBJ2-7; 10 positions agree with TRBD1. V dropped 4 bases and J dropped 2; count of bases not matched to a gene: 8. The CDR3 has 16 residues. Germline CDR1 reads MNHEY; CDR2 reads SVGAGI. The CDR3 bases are TGTGCCAGCAGTTCACCTTGGACAGGGGGACCCTACGAGCAGTACTTC. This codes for CASSSPWTGGPYEQYF.

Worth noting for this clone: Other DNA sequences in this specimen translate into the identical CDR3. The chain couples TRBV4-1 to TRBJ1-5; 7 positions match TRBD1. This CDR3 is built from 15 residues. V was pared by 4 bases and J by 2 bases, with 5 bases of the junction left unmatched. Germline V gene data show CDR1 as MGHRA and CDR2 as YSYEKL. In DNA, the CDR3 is TGCGCCAGCAGCCCTTCCGGGACAGGCAATCAGCCCCAGCATTTT. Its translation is CASSPSGTGNQPQHF.

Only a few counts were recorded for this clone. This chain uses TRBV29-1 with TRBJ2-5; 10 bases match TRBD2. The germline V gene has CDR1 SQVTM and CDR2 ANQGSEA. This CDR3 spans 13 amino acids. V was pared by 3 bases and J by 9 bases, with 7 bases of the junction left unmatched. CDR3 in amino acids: CSVESSGSSAQYF. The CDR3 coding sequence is TGCAGCGTTGAGTCTAGCGGGAGTTCGGCCCAGTACTTC. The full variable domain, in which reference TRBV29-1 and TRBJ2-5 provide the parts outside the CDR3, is SAVISQKPSRDICQRGTSLTIQCQVDSQVTMMFWYRQQPGQSLTLIATANQGSEATYESGFVIDKFPISRPNLTFSTLTVSNMSPEDSSIYLCSVESSGSSAQYFGPGTRLLVL.

DNA for the CDR3: TGTGCCAGCAGCCTCATAGCGGGAGGCCACACAATTTCCTACGAGCAGTACTTC. Its translation is CASSLIAGGHTISYEQYF. The rearrangement links TRBV4-2 to TRBJ2-7; 10 bases line up with TRBD2. The ends lost 4 bases at V and 1 base at J; junction bases unmatched: 13. From germline, CDR1 is LGHNA and CDR2 YNFKEQ. The length of the CDR3 is 18 residues.

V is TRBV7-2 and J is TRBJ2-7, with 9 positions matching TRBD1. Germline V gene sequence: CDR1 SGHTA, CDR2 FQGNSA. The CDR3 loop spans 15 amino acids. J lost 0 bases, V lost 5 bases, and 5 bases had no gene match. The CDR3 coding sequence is TGTGCCAGCAGCCTGGGGACAGGGTTCTCCTACGAGCAGTACTTC. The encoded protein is CASSLGTGFSYEQYF.

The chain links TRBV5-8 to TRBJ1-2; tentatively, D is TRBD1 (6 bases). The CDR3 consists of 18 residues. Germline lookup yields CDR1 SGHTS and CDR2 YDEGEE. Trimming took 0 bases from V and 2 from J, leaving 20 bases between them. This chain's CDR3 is CASSLAGQGSYRNYGYTF. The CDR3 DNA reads TGTGCCAGCAGCTTGGCGGGGCAGGGGAGCTACCGAAACTATGGCTACACCTTC.

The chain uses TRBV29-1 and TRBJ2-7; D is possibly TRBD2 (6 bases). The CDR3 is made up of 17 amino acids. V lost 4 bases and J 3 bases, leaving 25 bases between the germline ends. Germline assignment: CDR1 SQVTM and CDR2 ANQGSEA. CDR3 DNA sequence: TGCAGCGTTGGCTCTTTGGGACGGCGTGGGACTCTCTACGAGCAGTACTTC. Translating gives CSVGSLGRRGTLYEQYF.

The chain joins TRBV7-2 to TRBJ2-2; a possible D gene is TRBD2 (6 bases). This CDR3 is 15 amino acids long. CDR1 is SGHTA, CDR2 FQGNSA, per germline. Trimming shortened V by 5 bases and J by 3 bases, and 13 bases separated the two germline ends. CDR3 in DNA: TGTGCCAGCAGCGTGCAGGGCGGGGACACCGGGGAGCTGTTTTTT. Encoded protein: CASSVQGGDTGELFF.

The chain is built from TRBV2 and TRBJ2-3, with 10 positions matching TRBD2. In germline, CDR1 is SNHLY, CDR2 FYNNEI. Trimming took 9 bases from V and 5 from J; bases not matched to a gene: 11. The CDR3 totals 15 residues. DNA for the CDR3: TGTGCCAGTGGCGGGCTAGCGGGAGCGGGAGATACGCAGTATTTT. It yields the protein CASGGLAGAGDTQYF.

DNA for the CDR3: TGTGCCAGCAGCTACGAGGACAGGGCCCACGAGCAGTACTTC. Translation: CASSYEDRAHEQYF. The chain has TRBV28 and TRBJ2-7, with TRBD1 identical over 8 bases. The V gene's germline CDR1 is MDHEN and CDR2 SYDVKM. J gave up 5 bases and V 6 bases, and 9 bases lay outside the gene matches. The CDR3 contains 14 residues. Looking up the rest from reference TRBV28 and TRBJ2-7 gives the full variable domain: DVKVTQSSRYLVKRTGEKVFLECVQDMDHENMFWYRQDPGLGLRLIYFSYDVKMKEKGDIPEGYSVSREKKERFSLILESASTNQTSMYLCASSYEDRAHEQYFGPGTRLTVT.